This TCR beta chain is drawn from a study of T cell repertoires in cytomegalovirus infection. A word on this clonotype: Antigen specificity is unknown.

Study results and limitations: Clonotype analysis showed dominance of the ex vivo response by HLA-C-restricted CMV-specific TCR beta clonotypes.

TCRdb called the reads again in MiXCR, with one record for every CDR3 protein. The repertoire includes around 740,000 distinct CDR3 sequences, approximately 40% of them detected once, and roughly 2.9% sits in the top ten. Sequences were obtained from PBMCs. This TCR was sampled from a human donor in good health (CMV status not recorded). Some clones in this sample may be carry-over from other donors' samples.

The CDR3, as DNA: TGTGCCAGCAGGGGGGACCCCCCTGCGATAAATGAGCAGTTCTTC. Amino acids: CASRGDPPAINEQFF. The J gene is TRBJ2-1, the V gene TRBV6-4; D might be TRBD1 or TRBD2, each matching 5 bases. Per the germline V gene, CDR1 is MRHNA and CDR2 is SNTAGT. The CDR3 runs to 15 residues. The V and J ends lost 6 bases and 7 bases respectively, with 19 bases between them.